This TCR beta chain was obtained from a study of PD-1 blockade in classical Hodgkin lymphoma. Study background: Each patient was given nivolumab 3 mg/kg through a vein every 2 weeks.

Each and every patient relapsed after autologous stem cell transplantation, and patients got differing brentuximab vedotin exposure. This clone was picked up one time. What it recognizes is unknown. This CDR3 has 13 residues. Trimming removed 6 bases at V and 2 bases at J, with 10 bases between. Only in-frame clones appear in the TCRdb table, and some are missing; sequencing was by immunoSEQ multiplex PCR. This sample has nearly 60,000 clones, with around 90% found just once. Findings of the study overall: Newly diagnosed and completely responding patients shared comparable baseline diversity. CD4+ TCR diversity, unlike CD8+, climbed significantly by C4D1. In newly diagnosed patients, baseline TCR diversity was reportedly below that of healthy donors.

The receptor was isolated from a human donor with classical Hodgkin lymphoma. This sequence joins TRBV23-1 and TRBJ1-2, with D perhaps TRBD1 (6 bases). TRBV23-1 is placed among ORFs of uncertain function. Specimen: peripheral blood mononuclear cells (PBMCs), collected before the second cycle of nivolumab. CDR3 nucleotide sequence: TGCGCCAGCAGGGACAGCGAAAACTATGGCTACACCTTC. Protein: CASRDSENYGYTF.